The 20 T cell receptor beta chains reported below all come from one sample, sequenced in a study of immune cell composition in non-small cell lung cancer. This table comes from immunoSEQ multiplex PCR, and its TCRdb copy is limited to in-frame clones, with some not included. Among 11,000 to 15,000 clones listed, over 65% were seen once. Input material: lung tumor tissue. The receptors derive from a human donor with non-small cell lung cancer.

V is TRBV4-1 and J is TRBJ2-5; 8 nucleotides match TRBD2. The CDR3 is 16 residues long. The V segment lost 3 bases and the J segment 5 bases; nucleotides outside the gene matches: 11. Germline V gives CDR1 MGHRA, CDR2 YSYEKL. Written as DNA, the CDR3 is TGCGCCAGCAGCCAGAGGGGACTAGAGCCCCACGAGACCCAGTACTTC. Translating it yields CASSQRGLEPHETQYF.

This chain joins TRBV6-5 and TRBJ1-1, with unresolved D. This CDR3 is built from 15 residues. V was shortened by 6 bases and J by 0 bases, with 14 bases between the two germline ends. Per germline, CDR1 MNHEY and CDR2 SVGAGI. CDR3: CASRAGKVLNTEAFF. CDR3 nucleotides: TGTGCCAGCAGAGCGGGGAAAGTATTGAACACTGAAGCTTTCTTT.

V and J are TRBV7-8 and TRBJ2-1, with 10 nucleotides matching TRBD2. The CDR3 is 15 residues long. The germline V gene encodes CDR1 SGHVS and CDR2 FQNEAQ. Trimming removed 3 bases from V and 7 bases from J; junction bases left unmatched: 6. CDR3 amino acids: CASSFPSGRSNEQFF. The DNA for the CDR3 is TGTGCCAGCAGCTTCCCTAGCGGGAGAAGTAATGAGCAGTTCTTC.

The chain combines TRBV6-5 with TRBJ1-2; maybe TRBD1 (6 bases). Trimming stripped 6 bases from V and 1 base from J, with 9 bases between. Germline loops: CDR1 MNHEY, CDR2 SVGAGI. This CDR3 is 13 amino acids long. The CDR3 DNA follows: TGTGCCAGCAGACCAGGGGTTAACTATGGCTACACCTTC. Its translation is CASRPGVNYGYTF.

This rearrangement joins TRBV2 to TRBJ2-3, with 7 nucleotides matching TRBD2. The CDR3 consists of 12 residues. Germline V gene lookup returns CDR1 SNHLY and CDR2 FYNNEI. Germline trimming cut 8 bases from V and 6 bases from J; bases unmatched to any gene: 5. CDR3 in DNA: TGTGCCAGCCGGCGGGAGTCGGATACGCAGTATTTT. It is translated as CASRRESDTQYF.

The CDR3 is CASSLGRGLAGVTDTQYF. Here the CDR3 DNA reads TGCGCCAGCAGCTTGGGGCGGGGACTAGCGGGGGTCACAGATACGCAGTATTTT. The chain uses TRBV5-1 and TRBJ2-3, with TRBD2 matching over 14 bases. CDR3 length equals 18 residues. The V gene end was trimmed by 0 bases and the J gene end by 2 bases; junction bases not matched to a gene: 5. In germline, CDR1 is SGHRS, CDR2 YFSETQ.

V gene TRBV6-1 combines with J gene TRBJ2-3, with 16 bases lining up with TRBD2. Germline trimming cut 1 base from V and 10 bases from J; bases unmatched to any gene: 8. The CDR3 spans 17 residues. Germline V gene data show CDR1 as MNHNS and CDR2 as SASEGT. The CDR3 DNA is TGTGCCAGCAGTGAAGGTTTAGGGACTAGCGGGGGGGTGTCGCAGTATTTT. This encodes CASSEGLGTSGGVSQYF.

CDR3 region: CASRAARGSNQPQHF. CDR3 bases: TGTGCCAGCAGGGCGGCCCGAGGGTCAAATCAGCCCCAGCATTTT. The V gene is TRBV2, the J gene TRBJ1-5; no clear D gene. Trimming cost V 6 bases and J 4 bases, with 16 bases left between them. Germline loops: CDR1 SNHLY, CDR2 FYNNEI. This CDR3 comprises 15 residues.

This clone has a single count. The chain employs TRBV7-2 and TRBJ2-7; maybe TRBD2 (5 bases). The CDR3 length is 15 residues. V was pared by 2 bases and J by 0 bases, with 11 bases between. The germline V gene encodes CDR1 SGHTA and CDR2 FQGNSA. The CDR3 spells CASSLSSGYSYEQYF. The CDR3 DNA reads TGTGCCAGCAGCTTAAGCAGCGGATACTCCTACGAGCAGTACTTC.

The chain recombines TRBV19 with TRBJ2-3, with 9 nucleotides matching TRBD2. With 5 bases clipped from V and 6 bases from J, the junction kept 6 bases outside the gene matches. CDR3 size: 14 residues. Looked up from germline, CDR1 is LNHDA and CDR2 is SQIVND (reference sequence). The CDR3 here is CASSYGGRVDTQYF. The CDR3 bases are TGTGCCAGTAGTTACGGCGGGAGGGTGGATACGCAGTATTTT. Full variable domain (rest looked up from reference TRBV19 and TRBJ2-3): DGGITQSPKYLFRKEGQNVTLSCEQNLNHDAMYWYRQDPGQGLRLIYYSQIVNDFQKGDIAEGYSVSREKKESFPLTVTSAQKNPTAFYLCASSYGGRVDTQYFGPGTRLTVL.

This chain connects TRBV28 to TRBJ2-7, with 11 nucleotides matching TRBD1. Germline values: CDR1 MDHEN, CDR2 SYDVKM. The CDR3 contains 15 residues. V was pared by 5 bases and J by 6 bases, with 9 bases of the junction left unmatched. CDR3 loop: CASSEEGQGASEQYF. As DNA, the CDR3 is TGTGCCAGCAGTGAGGAAGGACAGGGGGCTTCCGAGCAGTACTTC.

The rearrangement uses TRBV19 and TRBJ1-2, with 7 bases aligning to TRBD1. The CDR3 covers 15 residues. V lost 5 bases to trimming and J lost 2 bases; unmatched junction nucleotides: 8. From germline, CDR1 is LNHDA and CDR2 SQIVND (reference sequence). CDR3 loop: CASSGFGQANYGYTF. The CDR3 nucleotides read TGTGCCAGTAGTGGTTTCGGACAGGCCAACTATGGCTACACCTTC.

This chain connects TRBV18 to TRBJ2-2; 9 bases agree with TRBD1. CDR1 is KGHSH, CDR2 LQKENI, per germline. The CDR3 sequence is 16 residues long. V shed 4 bases and J 6 bases; nucleotides not matched to a gene: 9. The DNA for the CDR3 is TGTGCCAGCTCACTCAATAAGGACAGGGGATCCGGGGAGCTGTTTTTT. The encoded protein is CASSLNKDRGSGELFF. Full variable domain (outside the CDR3, taken from reference TRBV18 and TRBJ2-2): NAGVMQNPRHLVRRRGQEARLRCSPMKGHSHVYWYRQLPEEGLKFMVYLQKENIIDESGMPKERFSAEFPKEGPSILRIQQVVRGDSAAYFCASSLNKDRGSGELFFGEGSRLTVL.

V is TRBV19 and J is TRBJ1-5; 8 bases align to TRBD1. This CDR3 is built from 16 residues. J lost 4 bases, V lost 6 bases, and 11 bases had no gene match. The germline CDR1 and CDR2 sequences are LNHDA and SQIVND (reference sequence). The CDR3 DNA reads TGTGCCAGTAGCCCGAGACAGGGGCAGAGGAATCAGCCCCAGCATTTT. Translated, it gives CASSPRQGQRNQPQHF.

This chain joins TRBV27 and TRBJ2-3; D might be TRBD2 (6 bases). The CDR3 has 17 amino acids. Looked up from germline, CDR1 is MNHEY and CDR2 is SMNVEV (reference sequence). Trimming stripped 3 bases from V and 2 bases from J, with 18 bases between. CDR3 sequence reads: CASSFGGTLPPTDTQYF. The CDR3 region has the DNA TGTGCCAGCAGTTTCGGGGGTACCCTACCCCCCACAGATACGCAGTATTTT.

The chain employs TRBV7-9 and TRBJ1-2; D is perhaps TRBD1 (6 bases). The CDR3 length is 13 residues. Germline assignment: CDR1 SEHNR and CDR2 FQNEAQ (reference sequence). V was trimmed by 6 bases and J by 2 bases, leaving 10 bases between them. The CDR3 sequence: CASSHDRNYGYTF. DNA for the CDR3: TGTGCCAGCAGTCATGACAGGAACTATGGCTACACCTTC.

This clone was detected once. The gene calls are TRBV11-3 and TRBJ1-5; the match to TRBD1 covers 8 bases. This CDR3 region has 18 residues. V was pared by 4 bases and J by 1 base, with 12 bases of the junction left unmatched. The V gene's germline CDR1 is SGHNT and CDR2 YENEEA. The DNA for the CDR3 is TGTGCCAGCAGCTCGCCCTCTGGACAGGGAGAAAGCAATCAGCCCCAGCATTTT. This sequence encodes CASSSPSGQGESNQPQHF.

J is TRBJ2-5 and V is TRBV27; the D gene is possibly TRBD2 (5 bases). In germline, CDR1 is MNHEY, CDR2 SMNVEV (reference sequence). This CDR3 has 15 amino acids. V lost 1 base, J lost 4 bases, and 13 bases lay in between. CDR3 region: CASSLYASRGETQYF. The CDR3 bases are TGTGCCAGCAGTTTATATGCTAGCCGAGGAGAGACCCAGTACTTC.

The rearrangement links TRBV2 to TRBJ2-2, with D perhaps TRBD1 (6 bases). CDR1 is SNHLY and CDR2 is FYNNEI in the germline V gene. There are 15 residues in the CDR3. V lost 6 bases, J lost 0 bases, and 11 bases lay in between. This CDR3 reads CASRGTSSNTGELFF. CDR3 nucleotide sequence: TGTGCCAGCAGGGGGACAAGTTCGAACACCGGGGAGCTGTTTTTT. The full variable domain, rest sourced from reference TRBV2 and TRBJ2-2, is EPEVTQTPSHQVTQMGQEVILRCVPISNHLYFYWYRQILGQKVEFLVSFYNNEISEKSEIFDDQFSVERPDGSNFTLKIRSTKLEDSAMYFCASRGTSSNTGELFFGEGSRLTVL.

The CDR3 region is CASSYEGTSGGYEQFF. In nucleotides, the CDR3 is TGTGCCAGCAGTTACGAAGGGACTAGCGGGGGTTATGAGCAGTTCTTC. The rearrangement uses TRBV6-6 and TRBJ2-1; 14 bases agree with TRBD2. CDR3 size: 16 residues. The V segment lost 2 bases and the J segment 8 bases; nucleotides outside the gene matches: 5. Germline loops: CDR1 MNHNY, CDR2 SVGAGI (reference sequence).